The present TCR beta chain was sequenced within a study of siplizumab effects on memory and regulatory T cells. Study-wide findings and caveats: Suppressive function of proliferating Tregs from siplizumab cultures was not confirmed. Memory cells that were CD4+ and unstimulated gave rise to alloreactive sequences, which siplizumab significantly reduced. Most proliferating CD4+ or CD8+ clones, roughly 75-95%, had no naive or memory assignment. To unstimulated subsets, only a minor fraction of alloreactive clones could be mapped.

The method was immunoSEQ multiplex PCR; TCRdb's version includes in-frame clones alone and lacks a portion of them. In the table there are about 40,000 clones, roughly 90% of which are singletons. Germline CDR1 reads LNHDA; CDR2 reads SQIVND (reference sequence). Trimming removed 6 bases at V and 3 bases at J, with 14 bases between. The length of the CDR3 is 14 residues. On this clone: Its antigen is currently unknown.

Material: naive CD4+ T cells sorted from blood. This clonotype was sampled from a human donor in good health. The J gene is TRBJ2-5, the V gene TRBV19; D not resolved. In nucleotides, the CDR3 is TGTGCCAGTAGAAGGGTAGCAGGAGAAGAGACCCAGTACTTC. Protein sequence: CASRRVAGEETQYF.